This note documents a single T cell receptor (beta chain) sequence. What it binds is not known. This entry is derived from a study of cytomegalovirus exposure and HLA in healthy donors. Study-level background: The study placed approximately 81% of its approximately 400 genotyped donors in the Caucasian-associated ancestry cluster.

Overall study results and limits: A later look showed TCR association rates differing by HLA locus, highest for DRB1 and lowest for HLA-C. In a later analysis, parvovirus B19, influenza, CMV and Epstein-Barr virus appeared linked to several top co-occurrence clusters.

All the people who gave samples were healthy bone marrow donors. Amplification used 60 Vbeta primers and 13 Jbeta primers. Here immunoSEQ multiplex PCR was the method, and the copy in TCRdb shows in-frame clones only, minus some. The profile shows around 140,000 clones, 60% to 85% of them singletons. V lost 5 bases and J lost 0, with 13 bases in between. This CDR3 has 15 amino acids. In germline, CDR1 is LNHDA, CDR2 SQIVND (reference sequence). This clonotype was sampled from a man aged 40-50 years in good health and CMV-seropositive. The sequenced sample was PBMCs. The chain is built from TRBV19 and TRBJ1-1, with D possibly TRBD1 on 5 matching bases. CDR3 bases: TGTGCCAGTAGTGCGACGCGGGACGTGAACACTGAAGCTTTCTTT. Translated: CASSATRDVNTEAFF.